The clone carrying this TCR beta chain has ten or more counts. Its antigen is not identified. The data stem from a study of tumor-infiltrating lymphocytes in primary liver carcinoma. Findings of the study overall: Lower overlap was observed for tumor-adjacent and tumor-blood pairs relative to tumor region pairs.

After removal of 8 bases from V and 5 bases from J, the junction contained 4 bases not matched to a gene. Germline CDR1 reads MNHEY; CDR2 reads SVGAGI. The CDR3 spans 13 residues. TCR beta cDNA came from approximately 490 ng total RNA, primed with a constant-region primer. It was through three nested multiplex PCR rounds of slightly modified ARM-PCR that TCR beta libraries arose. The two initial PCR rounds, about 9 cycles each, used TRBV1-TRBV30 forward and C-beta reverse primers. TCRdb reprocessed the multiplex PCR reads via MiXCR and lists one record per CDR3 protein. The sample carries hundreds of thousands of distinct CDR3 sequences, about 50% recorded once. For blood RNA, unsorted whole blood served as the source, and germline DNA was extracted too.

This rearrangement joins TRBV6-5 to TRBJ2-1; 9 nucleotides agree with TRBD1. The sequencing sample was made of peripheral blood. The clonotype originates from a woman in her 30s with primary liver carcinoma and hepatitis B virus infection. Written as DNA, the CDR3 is TGTGCCAGCGGGGGACAGGGTGACAATGAGCAGTTCTTC. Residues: CASGGQGDNEQFF.